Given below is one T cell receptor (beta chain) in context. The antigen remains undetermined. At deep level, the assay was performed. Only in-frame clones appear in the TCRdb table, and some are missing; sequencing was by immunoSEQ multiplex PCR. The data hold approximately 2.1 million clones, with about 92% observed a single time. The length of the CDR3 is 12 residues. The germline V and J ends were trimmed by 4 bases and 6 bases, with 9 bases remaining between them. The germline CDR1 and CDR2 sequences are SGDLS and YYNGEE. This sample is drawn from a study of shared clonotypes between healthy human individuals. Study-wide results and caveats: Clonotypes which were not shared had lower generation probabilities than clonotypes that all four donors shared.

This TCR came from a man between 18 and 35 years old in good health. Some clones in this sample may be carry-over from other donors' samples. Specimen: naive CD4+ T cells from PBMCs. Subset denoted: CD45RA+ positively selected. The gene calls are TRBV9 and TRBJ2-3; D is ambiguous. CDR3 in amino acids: CASSILPDTQYF. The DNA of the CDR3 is TGTGCCAGCAGCATACTGCCGGATACGCAGTATTTT.